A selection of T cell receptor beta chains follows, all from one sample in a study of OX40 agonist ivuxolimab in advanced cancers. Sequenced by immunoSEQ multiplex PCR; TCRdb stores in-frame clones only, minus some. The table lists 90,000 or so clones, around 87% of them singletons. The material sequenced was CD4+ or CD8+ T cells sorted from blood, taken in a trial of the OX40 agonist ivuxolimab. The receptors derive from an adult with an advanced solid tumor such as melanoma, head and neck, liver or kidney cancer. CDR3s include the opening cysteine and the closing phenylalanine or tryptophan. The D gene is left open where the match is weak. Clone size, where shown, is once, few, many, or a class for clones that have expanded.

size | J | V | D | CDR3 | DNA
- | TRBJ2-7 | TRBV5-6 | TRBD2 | CASSHRLAGAGEQYF | TGTGCCAGCAGCCATCGACTAGCGGGAGCGGGAGAGCAGTACTTC
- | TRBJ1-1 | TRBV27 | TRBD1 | CASSPKPDRVTEAFF | TGTGCCAGCAGTCCAAAGCCCGACAGGGTCACTGAAGCTTTCTTT
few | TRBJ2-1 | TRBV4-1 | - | CASSPARDRSYNEQFF | TGCGCCAGCAGCCCAGCTAGGGACCGCTCCTACAATGAGCAGTTCTTC
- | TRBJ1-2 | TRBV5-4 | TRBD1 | CASSHNQGAGGYTF | TGTGCCAGCAGCCATAATCAGGGGGCAGGTGGCTACACCTTC
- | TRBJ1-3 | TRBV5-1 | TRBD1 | CASRQGARQENTIYF | TGCGCCAGCAGACAGGGGGCGCGGCAGGAGAACACCATATATTTT
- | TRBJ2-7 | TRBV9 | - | CASSATDHEQYF | TGTGCCAGCAGCGCCACGGACCACGAGCAGTACTTC
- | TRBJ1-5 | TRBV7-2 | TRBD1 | CASSRDQGVGQPQHF | TGTGCCAGCAGCCGAGATCAGGGGGTTGGCCAGCCCCAGCATTTT
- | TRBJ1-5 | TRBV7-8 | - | CASSLDRTGNQPQHF | TGTGCCAGCAGCTTAGATCGGACGGGAAATCAGCCCCAGCATTTT
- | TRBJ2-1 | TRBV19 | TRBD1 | CASSISGQGYNEQFF | TGTGCCAGTAGTATCTCGGGACAGGGTTACAATGAGCAGTTCTTC
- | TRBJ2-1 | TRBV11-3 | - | CASSLERINEQFF | TGTGCCAGCAGCTTAGAACGGATAAATGAGCAGTTCTTC
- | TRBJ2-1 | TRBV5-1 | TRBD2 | CASSLHDPGLATDSYNEQFF | TGCGCCAGCAGCTTGCATGATCCGGGACTAGCGACCGACTCCTACAATGAGCAGTTCTTC